Reported below is one T cell receptor (beta chain). As yet, its antigen is unknown. The sample originates from a study of T cell responses to AZD1222 COVID-19 vaccine. The V end lost 1 base, the J end lost 4 bases, and 10 bases lay between the germline ends. Germline V lookup: CDR1 SGHTA, CDR2 FQGNSA. The CDR3 is 14 residues long. Using immunoSEQ multiplex PCR, the repertoire was profiled, and TCRdb retains in-frame clones only, with some absent. The table records 60,000 to 100,000 clones, 90% to 95% of them present only once. General observations from the study: After two AZD1222 doses, spike-specific TCR breadth and depth rose versus day 0.

The chain combines TRBV7-2 with TRBJ1-2; a weak D match, TRBD1 (6 bases). The sequence was obtained from an adult in good health. The starting material was peripheral blood, obtained on day 0 of MenACWY control vaccination. The CDR3 DNA reads TGTGCCAGCAGCTTAGGGGGGGCAGGCTATGGCTACACCTTC. Its protein is CASSLGGAGYGYTF.